This T cell receptor (beta chain) was found in a study of blood T cell repertoires in COVID-19. Across the study: T cells, B-cell-depleted T cells, or PBMCs supplied cDNA or gDNA.

Enrollment of patients from Seattle took place during active infection, with longitudinal follow-up. The CDR3 extends over 14 amino acids. V was pared by 2 bases and J by 4 bases, with 11 bases between. CDR1 is LGHDT and CDR2 is YNNKEL in the germline V gene (reference sequence). A single count supports this clone. Data came from immunoSEQ multiplex PCR; TCRdb stores just in-frame clones and leaves some out. The repertoire includes roughly 220,000 clones, about four fifths of them detected once, and 7.5% sits in the top ten. The TCR comes from a woman of 80 years or more with COVID-19, enrolled during active disease. The V and J genes are TRBV3-1 (or the pseudogene TRBV3-2) and TRBJ1-2; no reliable D call. Specimen: peripheral blood. CDR3 sequence reads: CASSQQETLYGYTF. DNA for the CDR3: TGTGCCAGCAGCCAACAGGAAACTCTCTATGGCTACACCTTC.